The present T cell receptor (beta chain) was sequenced within a study of neoadjuvant anti-PD-1 for oral cavity cancer (dated by TCRdb to the early 2020s). The study in broad terms: Three to four biweekly doses of nivolumab at 3 mg/kg were mostly administered to patients before curative-intent surgical resection. Responders were defined as patients with complete response, partial response or stable disease by RECIST 1.1; non-responders were defined as patients with progression. A fourth nivolumab dose was given around day 43 to patients without progression, and definitive surgical resection was performed in those patients on days 50-56. The parent correlative cohort included roughly 12 patients, with an approximately 34% response rate.

On this clone: Its specific antigen is unknown. No quality values exist for individual bases; no much larger clone is one base distant.

Read against the paper, the sample's time point label means: before neoadjuvant nivolumab. None of the patients had received prior systemic or radiation treatment, and all were newly diagnosed with stage II-IVA oral cavity squamous cell carcinoma. Everyone in the cohort had locally advanced, HPV-negative oral cavity squamous cell carcinoma. No culture maintenance or expansion was done, as the peripheral blood mononuclear cells went straight to analysis. Samples came from a longitudinal correlative study of a single-arm phase II trial of neoadjuvant nivolumab in oral cavity squamous cell carcinoma. Subject-matched pre- and post-treatment PBMCs and tumors from three responders and three non-responders underwent genomic DNA-based TCRbeta sequencing. Peripheral blood mononuclear cells were collected before nivolumab treatment and again after treatment, at the time of surgery. Genomic DNA was isolated from PBMCs using the Maxwell RSC DNA from Cells kit.

The CDR3 contains 15 residues, cysteine and phenylalanine counted. The CDR3 DNA has 45 bases and is translated from base 1. The junction shows trimming of 4 bases on V and 7 bases on J, plus 17 bases between the germline ends. According to the germline V gene, CDR1 reads SNHLY and CDR2 reads FYNNEI. Paper-wide results and their limitations: After neoadjuvant nivolumab, non-responders showed significantly higher T cell clonality (Gini index) in PBMCs than responders did. Only a few patients per response group were included in the TCR analyses, and larger cohorts for validation were called for by the authors. A higher pretreatment blood Treg/Th17 ratio correlated with both higher pretreatment blood TCRbeta clonality and lower post-treatment tumor TCRbeta clonality.

For deep sequencing of PBMC libraries, mostly 450 to 500 ng of input genomic DNA was used, and six replicates were run per sample. The immunoSEQ hsTCRbeta kit was used to prepare TCRbeta libraries, following the manufacturer's instructions. The finished libraries were brought together in one pool at approximately 3 nM, which was then read using an Illumina NovaSeq 6000 S4 flow cell. Regarding the original processing steps: Raw data preprocessing and quality control were performed with the immunoSEQ Analyzer. The analysis was limited to productive rearrangements, and each clonotype was defined by a unique CDR3 amino acid sequence. Using the R package tcR, the researchers computed the Gini-Simpson index as their estimate of repertoire clonality. Student's t test was used to compare Gini indices, and Pearson correlation was used to assess associations with tumor size change. Not all clones reach the TCRdb copy of this immuneACCESS table, which keeps in-frame sequences only. Checked studies attribute under half of the gap to unresolved V genes and leave the rest unexplained. That table gives V, J and clone size, and the DNA gave D and trimming. In all, the sample holds fewer than 70,000 clones, and 65% to 80% of those were seen once. The biggest ten clones account for roughly 2.6% of the sample.

Here the sequenced sample was PBMCs, taken before nivolumab (anti-PD-1) treatment. The TCR was taken from a person between 35 and 79 years old with oral cavity squamous cell carcinoma. The chain is assembled from TRBV2 and TRBJ1-5, and TRBD1 may be the D gene, going by 5 matching bases. The nucleotide sequence reads as follows: TGTGCCAGCAGTGGGAGGCAGGGTTCTCGGCAGCCCCAGCATTTT. This gives the protein CASSGRQGSRQPQHF.